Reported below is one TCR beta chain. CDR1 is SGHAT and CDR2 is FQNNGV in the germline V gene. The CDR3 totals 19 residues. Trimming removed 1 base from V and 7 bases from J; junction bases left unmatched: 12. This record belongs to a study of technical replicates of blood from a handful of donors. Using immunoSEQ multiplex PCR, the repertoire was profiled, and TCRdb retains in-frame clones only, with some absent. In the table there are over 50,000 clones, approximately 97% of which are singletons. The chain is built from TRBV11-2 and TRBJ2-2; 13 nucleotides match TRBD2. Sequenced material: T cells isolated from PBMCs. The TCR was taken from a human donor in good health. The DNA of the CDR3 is TGTGCCAGCAGCTTAGTCAGACTAGCGGGAGGTGGGAATGGCGGGGAGCTGTTTTTT. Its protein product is CASSLVRLAGGGNGGELFF.